These T cell receptor beta chains were read from a single sample in a study of blood T cells in healthy people across ages. TCRdb recomputed calls from the 5' RACE reads with MiXCR, one row per CDR3 protein. This table holds more than 500,000 distinct CDR3 sequences, roughly a quarter found once. The same sample was also studied in work on T cells of mothers and their children.

The sequencing sample was made of blood. Receptors were obtained from a boy between 2 and 10 years old in good health. The conserved cysteine and the conserved F or W are not part of the CDR3 here. The order of the fields is CDR3 protein, clone size, CDR3 length, J gene, V gene. For some rows the clone size is stated as once, few or many, or as a class when expanded; others skip it.

CDR3aa: ASSQRLAREWETQY; abundance: NA; len: 14; j_gene: TRBJ2-5; v_gene: TRBV6-2/TRBV6-3
CDR3aa: AWSVQGHGANSGNTIY; abundance: few; len: 16; j_gene: TRBJ1-3; v_gene: TRBV30
CDR3aa: ASSQAGRLF; abundance: NA; len: 9; j_gene: TRBJ1-4; v_gene: TRBV3-1
CDR3aa: SASSLAANGGEQY; abundance: once; len: 13; j_gene: TRBJ2-7; v_gene: TRBV20-1
CDR3aa: ASSITSGGAEQF; abundance: few; len: 12; j_gene: TRBJ2-1; v_gene: TRBV11-2
CDR3aa: ASSRFSPLAVQETQY; abundance: NA; len: 15; j_gene: TRBJ2-5; v_gene: TRBV12-3/TRBV12-4
CDR3aa: ASSYSGATVPF; abundance: few; len: 11; j_gene: TRBJ1-1; v_gene: TRBV6-5
CDR3aa: SARVPQGQGRQPQH; abundance: NA; len: 14; j_gene: TRBJ1-5; v_gene: TRBV20-1
CDR3aa: ASSLGQATNEQF; abundance: NA; len: 12; j_gene: TRBJ2-1; v_gene: TRBV5-1
CDR3aa: ASSLGRWREGSYEQY; abundance: few; len: 15; j_gene: TRBJ2-7; v_gene: TRBV5-5
CDR3aa: ASSPDRLRAF; abundance: NA; len: 10; j_gene: TRBJ1-1; v_gene: TRBV27
CDR3aa: ASSSLAGPYEQY; abundance: NA; len: 12; j_gene: TRBJ2-7; v_gene: TRBV11-2
CDR3aa: AISVSAYNEQF; abundance: NA; len: 11; j_gene: TRBJ2-1; v_gene: TRBV10-3
CDR3aa: ASSLAYRQETQY; abundance: once; len: 12; j_gene: TRBJ2-5; v_gene: TRBV5-1
CDR3aa: ASWAGGRRNEQF; abundance: few; len: 12; j_gene: NA; v_gene: TRBV21-1
CDR3aa: ASSGTAWGYT; abundance: few; len: 10; j_gene: TRBJ1-2; v_gene: TRBV6-1
CDR3aa: ASSNTASGGAAETQY; abundance: few; len: 15; j_gene: NA; v_gene: TRBV11-2
CDR3aa: ASSPPGTAQETQY; abundance: NA; len: 13; j_gene: TRBJ2-5; v_gene: TRBV3-1
CDR3aa: ASSVRDRGNNEQF; abundance: NA; len: 13; j_gene: TRBJ2-1; v_gene: TRBV9
CDR3aa: SAQQGHNEQF; abundance: once; len: 10; j_gene: TRBJ2-1; v_gene: TRBV20-1